These T cell receptor beta chains were read from a single sample in a study of T cells in localized non-small cell lung cancer. Profiled with immunoSEQ multiplex PCR; TCRdb holds only in-frame clones, not every one. The sample has around 140,000 clones; roughly 90% are singletons. The specimen comprised peripheral blood, sampled before any cancer treatment. The receptors were gathered from a female donor at least 60 years old with stage I lung adenocarcinoma. Each CDR3 is given with its conserved first and last residue. A D gene is named only where the DNA matches it firmly. Only some rows state a clone size, as once, few, many or a class for expanded clones.

size: NA; J: TRBJ2-5; D: NA; V: TRBV5-1; CDR3: CASSLRAGGGKETQYF; DNA: TGCGCCAGCAGCCTCCGTGCGGGCGGGGGCAAAGAGACCCAGTACTTC
size: NA; J: TRBJ1-2; D: NA; V: TRBV5-1; CDR3: CASSFGQLYGYTF; DNA: TGCGCCAGCAGCTTCGGACAGCTCTATGGCTACACCTTC
size: NA; J: TRBJ2-7; D: NA; V: TRBV28; CDR3: CASSGTTSSYEQYF; DNA: TGTGCCAGCAGTGGGACAACCAGCTCCTACGAGCAGTACTTC
size: NA; J: TRBJ1-5; D: TRBD1; V: TRBV2; CDR3: CASRGDRGGDQPQHF; DNA: TGTGCCAGCAGAGGGGACAGGGGGGGAGATCAGCCCCAGCATTTT
size: NA; J: TRBJ1-3; D: NA; V: TRBV28; CDR3: CATGLGWGAGNTIYF; DNA: TGTGCCACCGGACTTGGCTGGGGCGCTGGAAACACCATATATTTT
size: NA; J: TRBJ2-7; D: TRBD1; V: TRBV10-3; CDR3: CAISGDRGTVDEQYF; DNA: TGTGCCATCAGTGGGGACAGGGGGACGGTTGACGAGCAGTACTTC
size: NA; J: TRBJ2-5; D: NA; V: TRBV7-7; CDR3: CASSSQETQYF; DNA: TGTGCCAGCAGTTCCCAAGAGACCCAGTACTTC
size: NA; J: TRBJ2-2; D: NA; V: TRBV9; CDR3: CASRVKALVCAGELFF; DNA: TGTGCCAGCAGAGTAAAGGCCCTAGTATGCGCCGGGGAGCTGTTTTTT
size: NA; J: TRBJ1-3; D: NA; V: TRBV19; CDR3: CAVRGDAGNTIYF; DNA: TGTGCCGTCCGGGGAGACGCCGGAAACACCATATATTTT
size: NA; J: TRBJ1-1; D: NA; V: TRBV28; CDR3: CASRIRVNTEAFF; DNA: TGTGCCAGCAGGATTAGGGTGAACACTGAAGCTTTCTTT
size: few; J: TRBJ2-1; D: TRBD2; V: TRBV28; CDR3: CASSSGAGVGYNEQFF; DNA: TGTGCCAGCAGTAGTGGAGCGGGAGTTGGATACAATGAGCAGTTCTTC
size: NA; J: TRBJ1-1; D: NA; V: TRBV28; CDR3: CASSSPGDMNTEAFF; DNA: TGTGCCAGCAGCTCACCCGGAGATATGAACACTGAAGCTTTCTTT
size: NA; J: TRBJ1-1; D: NA; V: TRBV5-4; CDR3: CASSLHGGVRGTEAFF; DNA: TGTGCCAGCAGCTTGCATGGTGGGGTTAGGGGCACTGAAGCTTTCTTT
size: NA; J: TRBJ2-7; D: NA; V: TRBV13; CDR3: CASSLGLRDYEQYF; DNA: TGTGCCAGCAGCTTGGGACTGAGGGACTACGAGCAGTACTTC
size: NA; J: TRBJ1-3; D: NA; V: TRBV10-3; CDR3: CAIRAEPPKNTIYF; DNA: TGTGCCATCAGGGCGGAACCCCCGAAAAACACCATATATTTT
size: NA; J: TRBJ2-7; D: NA; V: TRBV18; CDR3: CASSPPQGTYEQYF; DNA: TGTGCCAGCTCACCACCACAGGGAACCTACGAGCAGTACTTC
size: NA; J: TRBJ1-1; D: NA; V: TRBV7-2; CDR3: CASTGWDGFMNTEAFF; DNA: TGTGCCAGCACCGGGTGGGACGGATTCATGAACACTGAAGCTTTCTTT
size: NA; J: TRBJ2-5; D: TRBD2; V: TRBV6-1; CDR3: CASSEWSGTGETQYF; DNA: TGTGCCAGCAGTGAATGGAGCGGGACGGGGGAGACCCAGTACTTC
size: NA; J: TRBJ2-7; D: NA; V: TRBV11-2; CDR3: CASSLGRVSEQYF; DNA: TGTGCCAGCAGCTTAGGACGGGTCTCCGAGCAGTACTTC
size: NA; J: TRBJ1-1; D: TRBD1; V: TRBV6-1; CDR3: CASSQGDRGGTEAFF; DNA: TGTGCCAGCAGTCAGGGGGACAGGGGAGGCACTGAAGCTTTCTTT
size: NA; J: TRBJ1-3; D: NA; V: TRBV6-5; CDR3: CASSYGPVENTIYF; DNA: TGTGCCAGCAGTTACGGGCCGGTAGAAAACACCATATATTTT
size: few; J: TRBJ2-2; D: TRBD2; V: TRBV5-1; CDR3: CASSLTSGSGELFF; DNA: TGCGCCAGCAGCTTGACTAGCGGTTCCGGGGAGCTGTTTTTT
size: NA; J: TRBJ1-2; D: NA; V: TRBV10-2; CDR3: CASSELGRVFGYTF; DNA: TGCGCCAGCAGTGAGCTGGGCAGGGTGTTTGGCTACACCTTC
size: NA; J: TRBJ2-5; D: NA; V: TRBV10-3; CDR3: CATAGPDQETQYF; DNA: TGTGCCACCGCGGGACCTGATCAAGAGACCCAGTACTTC
size: few; J: TRBJ1-4; D: NA; V: TRBV28; CDR3: CASSPATGRVRDEKLFF; DNA: TGTGCCAGCAGTCCCGCGACGGGAAGGGTAAGGGATGAAAAACTGTTTTTT
size: NA; J: TRBJ2-7; D: NA; V: TRBV19; CDR3: CASSMSEGFGYEQYF; DNA: TGTGCCAGTAGTATGAGTGAGGGATTCGGCTACGAGCAGTACTTC
size: NA; J: TRBJ1-4; D: NA; V: TRBV5-1; CDR3: CASSLAKALEGEKLFF; DNA: TGCGCCAGCAGCTTGGCCAAAGCGCTAGAGGGTGAAAAACTGTTTTTT
size: NA; J: TRBJ2-7; D: NA; V: TRBV9; CDR3: CASSLASGTPSYEQYF; DNA: TGTGCCAGCAGCTTGGCTTCCGGGACACCCTCCTACGAGCAGTACTTC
size: NA; J: TRBJ2-3; D: NA; V: TRBV2; CDR3: CASRLIDTQYF; DNA: TGTGCCAGCAGGTTGATAGATACGCAGTATTTT
size: NA; J: TRBJ1-5; D: NA; V: TRBV9; CDR3: CASSPSGLNQPQHF; DNA: TGTGCCAGCAGCCCCTCGGGTTTAAACCAGCCCCAGCATTTT
size: NA; J: TRBJ2-1; D: TRBD2; V: TRBV7-9; CDR3: CASSLTASGSYNEQFF; DNA: TGTGCCAGCAGCTTAACCGCTAGCGGGTCCTACAATGAGCAGTTCTTC
size: NA; J: TRBJ2-4; D: TRBD2; V: TRBV5-1; CDR3: CASSTGGVLAKNIQYF; DNA: TGCGCCAGCAGCACGGGAGGGGTCCTAGCCAAAAACATTCAGTACTTC
size: NA; J: TRBJ2-1; D: NA; V: TRBV4-1; CDR3: CASSLRTSGIPKLYNEQFF; DNA: TGCGCCAGCAGCCTGAGGACGAGCGGAATCCCTAAACTATACAATGAGCAGTTCTTC
size: NA; J: TRBJ2-2; D: NA; V: TRBV19; CDR3: CASSWAGELFF; DNA: TGTGCCAGCTCGTGGGCCGGGGAGCTGTTTTTT
size: NA; J: TRBJ2-1; D: NA; V: TRBV6-5; CDR3: CASSYSGNNEQFF; DNA: TGTGCCAGCAGTTACTCGGGCAACAATGAGCAGTTCTTC
size: once; J: TRBJ2-1; D: TRBD1; V: TRBV27; CDR3: CASSVAPGQPYNEQFF; DNA: TGTGCCAGCAGCGTCGCTCCGGGACAGCCCTACAATGAGCAGTTCTTC
size: NA; J: TRBJ2-5; D: NA; V: TRBV11-2; CDR3: CASSLGGTLDETQYF; DNA: TGTGCCAGCAGCTTAGGTGGGACATTAGATGAGACCCAGTACTTC
size: few; J: TRBJ1-1; D: TRBD1; V: TRBV29-1; CDR3: CSVHPPGTVNTEAFF; DNA: TGCAGCGTTCACCCTCCCGGGACAGTGAACACTGAAGCTTTCTTT
size: NA; J: TRBJ2-1; D: NA; V: TRBV11-3; CDR3: CASSPLGAYNEQFF; DNA: TGTGCCAGCAGCCCCTTAGGGGCCTACAATGAGCAGTTCTTC
size: NA; J: TRBJ2-7; D: TRBD1; V: TRBV11-3; CDR3: CASSLSRGTGSDEQYF; DNA: TGTGCCAGCAGCTTAAGTAGAGGGACAGGGAGTGACGAGCAGTACTTC
size: NA; J: TRBJ2-7; D: NA; V: TRBV5-4; CDR3: CASSLAGQSSYEQYF; DNA: TGTGCCAGCAGCTTGGCCGGACAGAGCTCCTACGAGCAGTACTTC
size: NA; J: TRBJ2-1; D: TRBD1; V: TRBV18; CDR3: CASSPGPQGTEQFF; DNA: TGTGCCAGCTCACCAGGGCCACAGGGGACTGAGCAGTTCTTC
size: NA; J: TRBJ2-2; D: TRBD1; V: TRBV5-1; CDR3: CASSLTGTGASGELFF; DNA: TGCGCCAGCAGCCTAACCGGGACAGGGGCGTCCGGGGAGCTGTTTTTT
size: few; J: TRBJ1-2; D: NA; V: TRBV5-1; CDR3: CASSSGLPGDGYTF; DNA: TGCGCCAGCAGCTCCGGACTCCCGGGAGATGGCTACACCTTC
size: NA; J: TRBJ2-3; D: NA; V: TRBV19; CDR3: CASSPLGGRTDTQYF; DNA: TGTGCCAGTAGTCCCCTAGGTGGAAGGACAGATACGCAGTATTTT
size: NA; J: TRBJ2-3; D: NA; V: TRBV28; CDR3: CASSAPGQSTDTQYF; DNA: TGTGCCAGCAGTGCTCCGGGACAAAGCACAGATACGCAGTATTTT
size: NA; J: TRBJ2-3; D: TRBD2; V: TRBV5-1; CDR3: CASSLVLAGGRGTDTQYF; DNA: TGCGCCAGCAGCTTGGTTCTAGCGGGAGGGCGTGGCACAGATACGCAGTATTTT
size: NA; J: TRBJ1-1; D: NA; V: TRBV11-1; CDR3: CASSSYRVVEAFF; DNA: TGTGCCAGCAGCTCATACCGGGTGGTAGAAGCTTTCTTT
size: NA; J: TRBJ1-3; D: NA; V: TRBV9; CDR3: CASSRGEARDGNTIYF; DNA: TGTGCCAGCAGCCGAGGGGAGGCCAGGGACGGAAACACCATATATTTT
size: NA; J: TRBJ2-5; D: TRBD1; V: TRBV7-3; CDR3: CASSMTGEETQYF; DNA: TGTGCCAGCAGCATGACAGGGGAAGAGACCCAGTACTTC
size: NA; J: TRBJ2-5; D: NA; V: TRBV5-1; CDR3: CASSLAAETQYF; DNA: TGCGCCAGCAGCTTGGCGGCCGAGACCCAGTACTTC
size: NA; J: TRBJ2-7; D: NA; V: TRBV13; CDR3: CASSPAGPYEQYF; DNA: TGTGCCAGCAGCCCTGCCGGGCCCTACGAGCAGTACTTC
size: NA; J: TRBJ2-1; D: NA; V: TRBV21-1; CDR3: CASSKALTSGQSSYNEQFF; DNA: TGTGCCAGCAGCAAAGCGCTCACTAGCGGACAGAGCTCCTACAATGAGCAGTTCTTC
size: few; J: TRBJ1-2; D: NA; V: TRBV2; CDR3: CASSENGANYGYTF; DNA: TGTGCCAGCAGTGAAAATGGGGCAAACTATGGCTACACCTTC
size: few; J: TRBJ2-2; D: TRBD1; V: TRBV11-3; CDR3: CASSLTGGRTGELFF; DNA: TGTGCCAGCAGCTTAACAGGGGGCAGGACCGGGGAGCTGTTTTTT
size: NA; J: TRBJ2-2; D: NA; V: TRBV7-3; CDR3: CASSLPGSIAGELFF; DNA: TGTGCCAGCAGCTTGCCCGGGAGTATCGCCGGGGAGCTGTTTTTT
size: few; J: TRBJ1-2; D: TRBD1; V: TRBV28; CDR3: CASRAGGEGYTF; DNA: TGTGCCAGCAGAGCAGGGGGAGAAGGCTACACCTTC
size: NA; J: TRBJ1-5; D: NA; V: TRBV21-1; CDR3: CASSKQGSNQPQHF; DNA: TGTGCCAGCAGCAAACAGGGTAGCAATCAGCCCCAGCATTTT
size: NA; J: TRBJ2-7; D: TRBD2; V: TRBV9; CDR3: CASGGLAGDEQYF; DNA: TGTGCCAGCGGAGGACTAGCGGGGGACGAGCAGTACTTC